The 27 T cell receptor beta chains given below trace back to one sample, sequenced in a study of CD8+ T cells in alopecia areata. Extracted RNA was reverse transcribed, and the resulting cDNA served as sequencing template. Profiling relied on immunoSEQ multiplex PCR, and the TCRdb table lists in-frame clones only, not all of them. The sample holds around 120,000 clones, roughly 50% seen once. Input material: NKG2D-low CD8+ T cells sorted from blood. The receptors stem from a human donor with alopecia areata.

The chain is built from TRBV9 and TRBJ2-5; tentative D call: TRBD2 (6 bases). Germline CDR1 reads SGDLS; CDR2 reads YYNGEE. Trimming pared 0 bases from V and 4 bases from J, leaving 13 bases between. CDR3 size: 15 residues. The CDR3 DNA sequence: TGTGCCAGCAGCGTAGTCGGCGGGAAGGGAGAGACCCAGTACTTC. Amino acid sequence: CASSVVGGKGETQYF.

The V call is TRBV29-1, the J call TRBJ1-2; a possible D gene is TRBD1 (6 bases). The germline gives CDR1 SQVTM, CDR2 ANQGSEA. Between the trimmed V and J ends, which lost 3 bases and 5 bases, there was a span of 10 bases. CDR3 length: 12 amino acids. The CDR3 nucleotides read TGCAGCGTTGACGACAGGACTTATGGCTACACCTTC. Translation: CSVDDRTYGYTF.

This clone was counted a few times. The J gene is TRBJ2-1, the V gene TRBV29-1, with D possibly matching TRBD2 (7 bases). The CDR3 is 13 residues long. Per germline, CDR1 SQVTM and CDR2 ANQGSEA. Between the trimmed V and J ends, which lost 8 bases and 6 bases, there was a span of 17 bases. The chain's CDR3 is CSWWGGQSNEQFF. In DNA form, the CDR3 reads TGCAGCTGGTGGGGGGGCCAGTCCAATGAGCAGTTCTTC.

This clone has a single count. J is TRBJ2-7 and V is TRBV27; D not resolved. Germline V gene data show CDR1 as MNHEY and CDR2 as SMNVEV (reference sequence). The CDR3 totals 14 residues. Trimming stripped 2 bases from V and 3 bases from J, with 11 bases between. CDR3 in DNA: TGTGCCAGCAGTTTAAAGGCTGCCCACTACGAGCAGTACTTC. As protein: CASSLKAAHYEQYF.

CDR3 protein: CASSSRDRASYEQYF. The DNA of the CDR3 is TGTGCCAGCAGTTCCCGGGACAGGGCGTCCTACGAGCAGTACTTC. This chain connects TRBV28 to TRBJ2-7; 9 nucleotides align to TRBD1. Germline trimming cut 4 bases from V and 1 base from J; bases unmatched to any gene: 5. From germline, CDR1 is MDHEN and CDR2 SYDVKM. The CDR3 is 15 amino acids.

The chain uses TRBV11-2 and TRBJ2-7; D remains ambiguous. The V gene lost 0 bases and the J gene lost 3 bases, with 9 bases spanning the gap. Germline V gives CDR1 SGHAT, CDR2 FQNNGV. The CDR3 runs to 14 residues. CDR3 DNA sequence: TGTGCCAGCAGCTTAGACGTAACGGGCTACGAGCAGTACTTC. As protein: CASSLDVTGYEQYF.

This clone was recorded a few times. This chain uses TRBV27 with TRBJ2-7; D may be TRBD2 (6 bases). V lost 6 bases and J 3 bases, leaving 9 bases between the germline ends. Per the germline V gene, CDR1 is MNHEY and CDR2 is SMNVEV (reference sequence). The CDR3 loop spans 12 amino acids. The CDR3 sequence is CASSRGGYEQYF. The CDR3 DNA sequence: TGTGCCAGCAGCCGGGGAGGCTACGAGCAGTACTTC.

This clone showed up just a few times. This rearrangement joins TRBV29-1 to TRBJ2-7; D not certain. The CDR3 consists of 12 residues. The germline V gene has CDR1 SQVTM and CDR2 ANQGSEA. Trimming shortened V by 2 bases and J by 0 bases, and 5 bases separated the two germline ends. DNA for the CDR3: TGCAGCGTTGAATCACCCTCCTACGAGCAGTACTTC. It specifies CSVESPSYEQYF.

The J gene is TRBJ1-2, the V gene TRBV29-1; TRBD1 aligns across 7 bases. The CDR3 extends over 14 amino acids. CDR1 is SQVTM and CDR2 is ANQGSEA in the germline V gene. The junction had 11 bases not matched to a gene; V was cut back by 6 bases and J by 4 bases. CDR3 nucleotides: TGCAGCGTATACTCCGGGACAGACCTCTATGGCTACACCTTC. It translates to CSVYSGTDLYGYTF.

The V and J genes are TRBV28 and TRBJ2-7; weak D call: TRBD2 (7 bases). CDR3 length: 14 residues. Looked up from germline, CDR1 is MDHEN and CDR2 is SYDVKM. Trimming stripped 8 bases from V and 0 bases from J, with 14 bases between. CDR3 in amino acids: CASGRGGVSYEQYF. In DNA, the CDR3 is TGTGCCAGCGGGAGAGGGGGGGTCTCCTACGAGCAGTACTTC.

This clone was counted only a few times. V gene TRBV29-1 combines with J gene TRBJ2-1; D call uncertain. CDR1 is SQVTM, CDR2 ANQGSEA, per germline. The ends were cut back, 2 bases at V and 5 bases at J, with 4 bases in the middle. This CDR3 spans 11 amino acids. CDR3 nucleotides: TGCAGCGTTGAAAATAACAATGAGCAGTTCTTC. It encodes CSVENNNEQFF.

The chain carries TRBV29-1 and TRBJ2-3; tentative D call: TRBD1 (6 bases). The germline V and J ends were trimmed by 3 bases and 14 bases, with 21 bases remaining between them. The CDR3 spans 13 residues. Germline CDR1 is SQVTM and CDR2 is ANQGSEA. Here the CDR3 DNA reads TGCAGCGTTGAGTTCCCCACAGGGTTTGGATGGTATTTT. This codes for CSVEFPTGFGWYF.

The table lists this clone with a few counts. The rearrangement joins TRBV29-1 to TRBJ2-7; D is uncertain. V was shortened by 1 base and J by 6 bases, with 13 bases between the two germline ends. This CDR3 has 13 amino acids. CDR1 and CDR2 from the germline V gene are SQVTM and ANQGSEA. CDR3 DNA sequence: TGCAGCGTTGAAGTGGCAGGCGGTGGCGAGCAGTACTTC. Translating gives CSVEVAGGGEQYF.

Turning to this clone: This CDR3 is also generated by other DNA sequences in the sample. This chain connects TRBV29-1 to TRBJ2-7; 8 bases match TRBD1. The CDR3 has 13 residues. CDR1 is SQVTM, CDR2 ANQGSEA, per germline. J gave up 5 bases and V 4 bases, and 7 bases lay outside the gene matches. CDR3 region: CSVGGTGGHEQYF. The CDR3 nucleotides read TGCAGCGTTGGCGGGACAGGAGGACACGAGCAGTACTTC.

This clone was detected only a few times. The chain employs TRBV29-1 and TRBJ2-1; maybe TRBD2 (6 bases). Looked up from germline, CDR1 is SQVTM and CDR2 is ANQGSEA. This CDR3 is 14 amino acids long. Trimming left V 4 bases short and J 5 bases short, with 15 bases between. The CDR3 region has the DNA TGCAGCGTTGGGAGGGACCAATATGACAATGAGCAGTTCTTC. Translation: CSVGRDQYDNEQFF.

CDR3 amino acids: CSVDGLSYEQYF. Here the CDR3 DNA reads TGCAGCGTTGACGGACTTTCCTACGAGCAGTACTTC. The rearrangement uses TRBV29-1 and TRBJ2-7, with D perhaps matching TRBD2 (5 bases). Germline lookup yields CDR1 SQVTM and CDR2 ANQGSEA. V was trimmed by 3 bases and J by 1 base, leaving 7 bases between them. This CDR3 has 12 amino acids.

The chain employs TRBV11-3 and TRBJ2-3, with a weak D call TRBD2 (6 bases). The CDR3 length is 16 residues. CDR1 and CDR2 (germline): SGHNT, YENEEA. Trimming shortened V by 0 bases and J by 4 bases, and 14 bases separated the two germline ends. The chain's CDR3 is CASSLEGPGGADTQYF. DNA of the CDR3: TGTGCCAGCAGCTTAGAAGGCCCTGGAGGGGCAGATACGCAGTATTTT. The variable domain in full, with the rest retrieved from reference TRBV11-3 and TRBJ2-3, is EAGVVQSPRYKIIEKKQPVAFWCNPISGHNTLYWYLQNLGQGPELLIRYENEEAVDDSQLPKDRFSAERLKGVDSTLKIQPAELGDSAVYLCASSLEGPGGADTQYFGPGTRLTVL.

At least ten counts were recorded for this clone. The chain is built from TRBV5-6 and TRBJ2-1, with D possibly matching TRBD1 (5 bases). Germline loops: CDR1 SGHDT, CDR2 YYEEEE. V lost 0 bases and J lost 3, with 13 bases in between. This CDR3 has 16 amino acids. CDR3 residues: CASSLADQGIYNEQFF. CDR3 DNA: TGTGCCAGCAGCTTGGCCGATCAGGGAATCTACAATGAGCAGTTCTTC.

CDR3 nucleotides: TGCAGCGTTGATCTGGGGCAGGGCTCCTACGAGCAGTACTTC. Translating it yields CSVDLGQGSYEQYF. The chain uses TRBV29-1 and TRBJ2-7, with D perhaps matching TRBD1 (5 bases). The CDR3 totals 14 residues. The V end was cut by 3 bases, the J end by 0 bases, with 12 bases between. CDR1 and CDR2 from the germline V gene are SQVTM and ANQGSEA.

The J gene is TRBJ2-3, the V gene TRBV2, with TRBD1 matching over 9 bases. CDR1 is SNHLY, CDR2 FYNNEI, per germline. J gave up 4 bases and V 7 bases, and 18 bases lay outside the gene matches. The CDR3 totals 18 residues. CDR3: CASMDSGTGTLRADTQYF. CDR3 in DNA: TGTGCCAGCATGGACTCCGGGACAGGGACCCTGCGGGCAGATACGCAGTATTTT. Together with reference TRBV2 and TRBJ2-3, the CDR3 gives the full variable domain: EPEVTQTPSHQVTQMGQEVILRCVPISNHLYFYWYRQILGQKVEFLVSFYNNEISEKSEIFDDQFSVERPDGSNFTLKIRSTKLEDSAMYFCASMDSGTGTLRADTQYFGPGTRLTVL.

The chain is built from TRBV29-1 and TRBJ2-1, with a tentative D call TRBD1 (5 bases). The CDR3 has 12 amino acids. CDR1 and CDR2 from the germline V gene are SQVTM and ANQGSEA. V lost 7 bases to trimming and J lost 4 bases, with 11 bases between them. CDR3 in amino acids: CSAGIQYNEQFF. CDR3 coding DNA: TGCAGCGCAGGGATACAATACAATGAGCAGTTCTTC.

The chain uses TRBV13 and TRBJ2-1; D not certain. The CDR3 is 13 amino acids. The germline gives CDR1 PRHDT, CDR2 FYEKMQ (reference sequence). The V end lost 0 bases, the J end lost 4 bases, and 4 bases lay between the germline ends. The chain's CDR3 is CASSLGGYNEQFF. The CDR3 DNA is TGTGCCAGCAGCTTAGGAGGATACAATGAGCAGTTCTTC.

The chain has TRBV29-1 and TRBJ1-1; no definite D call. The CDR3 is 11 residues long. From germline, CDR1 is SQVTM and CDR2 ANQGSEA. The germline V and J ends were trimmed by 7 bases and 8 bases, with 14 bases remaining between them. CDR3 nucleotides: TGCAGCGGGAAGACATTGTCGGAAGCTTTCTTT. Its protein is CSGKTLSEAFF.

The rearrangement links TRBV4-2 to TRBJ2-5; D may be TRBD2 (6 bases). CDR1 is LGHNA and CDR2 is YNFKEQ in the germline V gene. This CDR3 contains 15 residues. Trimming removed 0 bases from V and 2 bases from J, with 10 bases in between. CDR3 protein: CASSQDRLAQETQYF. The CDR3 DNA reads TGTGCCAGCAGCCAAGATCGCCTAGCGCAAGAGACCCAGTACTTC.

There are a few counts of this clone. The rearrangement uses TRBV29-1 and TRBJ2-2; D possibly corresponds to TRBD2 (5 bases). CDR1 is SQVTM and CDR2 is ANQGSEA in the germline V gene. The V and J ends lost 3 bases and 3 bases respectively, with 8 bases between them. CDR3 length: 13 residues. The CDR3 region is CSVEPRDTGELFF. DNA of the CDR3: TGCAGCGTTGAGCCGAGGGACACCGGGGAGCTGTTTTTT.

About this clone itself: The junction differs from germline at one of its ends, possibly a read error. This rearrangement joins TRBV2 to TRBJ2-7; D perhaps matches TRBD1 (6 bases). In germline, CDR1 is SNHLY, CDR2 FYNNEI. The CDR3 length is 17 residues. The CDR3, as DNA: TGTGCCAGCAGTGAACTCGACAGGTCTCCTGACTCCTCCGAGCAGTACTTC. Encoded protein: CASSELDRSPDSSEQYF.

The V call is TRBV30, the J call TRBJ1-2, with D maybe TRBD1 (5 bases). Trimming shortened V by 5 bases and J by 7 bases, and 11 bases separated the two germline ends. The germline CDR1 and CDR2 sequences are GTSNPN and SVGIG (reference sequence). This CDR3 spans 11 amino acids. The CDR3 loop is CAWQNRIGYTF. The CDR3 nucleotides read TGTGCCTGGCAAAACAGGATTGGCTACACCTTC. The full variable domain, completed using reference TRBV30 and TRBJ1-2, is SQTIHQWPATLVQPVGSPLSLECTVEGTSNPNLYWYRQAAGRGLQLLFYSVGIGQISSEVPQNLSASRPQDRQFILSSKKLLLSDSGFYLCAWQNRIGYTFGSGTRLTVV.